This T cell receptor beta chain emerged from a study of blood T cell repertoires in COVID-19. Produced via immunoSEQ multiplex PCR; TCRdb's table is partial and in-frame only. The table has 350,000 to 400,000 clones, around 91% seen once. The sequence was collected from a man between 18 and 35 years old who had recovered from COVID-19. The sequenced material came from PBMCs or T cells enriched from blood (not recorded which).

The CDR3 protein is CASSEGLAGGLRTDTQYF. CDR3 bases: TGTGCCAGCAGTGAAGGACTAGCGGGGGGACTTCGCACAGATACGCAGTATTTT. The chain has TRBV6-1 and TRBJ2-3; 13 nucleotides line up with TRBD2. Germline V gene sequence: CDR1 MNHNS, CDR2 SASEGT. J lost 1 base, V lost 1 base, and 5 bases had no gene match. The CDR3 contains 18 residues.